This TCR beta chain stems from a study of PD-L1 blockade in urothelial cancer. Across the study: Bladder-origin urothelial cancer in males described about nine tenths of the roughly 29 patients. Patients' histories included 0 to 3 prior chemotherapy regimens.

The table came from immunoSEQ multiplex PCR; TCRdb's copy has only in-frame clones and leaves some out. In the table there are approximately 50,000 clones, more than 75% of which are singletons. With V trimmed by 0 bases and J by 1 base, 0 bases remained unmatched. Germline V gene sequence: CDR1 SGDLS, CDR2 YYNGEE. The CDR3 is made up of 15 amino acids. This clone has only a few counts. Its antigen is undetermined. Study observations and caveats: Clonality of blood TCR below the median before treatment predicted better survival. Stronger expansion of tumor-associated clones in blood at 3 weeks distinguished durable-benefit patients.

The time point was: pretreatment peripheral blood. This TCR was recovered from a man over 45 with urothelial cancer. The sequenced sample was PBMCs, obtained around atezolizumab (anti-PD-L1) treatment. This sequence joins TRBV9 and TRBJ1-5; 8 bases are shared with TRBD1. CDR3 residues: CASSVGTGSNQPQHF. In DNA, the CDR3 is TGTGCCAGCAGCGTAGGGACAGGGAGCAATCAGCCCCAGCATTTT.